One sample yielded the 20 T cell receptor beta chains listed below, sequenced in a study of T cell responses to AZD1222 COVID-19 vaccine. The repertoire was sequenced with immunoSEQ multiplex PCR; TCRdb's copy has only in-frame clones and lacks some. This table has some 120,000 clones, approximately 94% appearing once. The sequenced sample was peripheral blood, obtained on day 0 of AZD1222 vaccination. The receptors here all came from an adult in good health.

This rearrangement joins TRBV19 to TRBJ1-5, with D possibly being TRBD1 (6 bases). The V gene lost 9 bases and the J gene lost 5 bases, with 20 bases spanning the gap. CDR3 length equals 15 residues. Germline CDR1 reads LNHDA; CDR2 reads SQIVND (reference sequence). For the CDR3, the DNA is TGTGCCAGCCAGAAGGGGGGATCTAGTTATCAGCCCCAGCATTTT. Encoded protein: CASQKGGSSYQPQHF.

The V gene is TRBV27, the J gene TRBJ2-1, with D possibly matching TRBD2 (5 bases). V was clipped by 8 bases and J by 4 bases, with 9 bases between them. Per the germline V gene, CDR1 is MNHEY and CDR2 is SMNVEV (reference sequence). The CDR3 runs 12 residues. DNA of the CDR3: TGTGCCAGCGGACTGGATTACAATGAGCAGTTCTTC. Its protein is CASGLDYNEQFF.

Written as DNA, the CDR3 is TGTGCCAGCAGCTTCGGTACGGGTAGCACAGATACGCAGTATTTT. This translates into CASSFGTGSTDTQYF. V is TRBV11-2 and J is TRBJ2-3, with D hard to call. With 3 bases removed from V and 0 bases from J, the gap between germline ends came to 10 bases. Germline CDR1 SGHAT, CDR2 FQNNGV. The CDR3 spans 15 residues.

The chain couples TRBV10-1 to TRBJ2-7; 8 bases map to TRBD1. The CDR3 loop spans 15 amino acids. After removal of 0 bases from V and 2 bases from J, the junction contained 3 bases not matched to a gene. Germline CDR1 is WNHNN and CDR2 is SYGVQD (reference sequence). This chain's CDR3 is CASSESRDRPYEQYF. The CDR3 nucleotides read TGCGCCAGCAGTGAGTCGCGGGACAGGCCCTACGAGCAGTACTTC.

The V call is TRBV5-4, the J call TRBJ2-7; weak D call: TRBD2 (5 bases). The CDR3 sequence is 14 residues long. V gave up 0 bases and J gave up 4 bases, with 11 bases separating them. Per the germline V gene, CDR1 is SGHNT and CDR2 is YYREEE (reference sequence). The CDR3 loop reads CASSLGTRTYEQYF. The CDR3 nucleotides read TGTGCCAGCAGCTTGGGGACTCGAACGTACGAGCAGTACTTC.

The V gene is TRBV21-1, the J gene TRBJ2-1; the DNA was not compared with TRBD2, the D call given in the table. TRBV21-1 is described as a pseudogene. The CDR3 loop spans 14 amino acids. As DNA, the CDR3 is TGTGCCAGCAGCAAATCGGGGGAGCACAATGAGCAGTTCTTC. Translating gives CASSKSGEHNEQFF.

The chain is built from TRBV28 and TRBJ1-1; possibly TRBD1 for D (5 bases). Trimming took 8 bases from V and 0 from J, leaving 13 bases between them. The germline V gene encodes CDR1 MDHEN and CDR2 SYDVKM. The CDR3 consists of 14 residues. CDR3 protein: CASSWGEMNTEAFF. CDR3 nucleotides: TGTGCCAGCTCCTGGGGGGAGATGAACACTGAAGCTTTCTTT.

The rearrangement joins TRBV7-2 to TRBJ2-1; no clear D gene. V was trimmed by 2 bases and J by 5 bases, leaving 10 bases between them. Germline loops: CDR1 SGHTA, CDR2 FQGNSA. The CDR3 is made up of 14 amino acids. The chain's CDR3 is CASSLYGLHNEQFF. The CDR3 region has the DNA TGTGCCAGCAGCTTATACGGCCTCCACAATGAGCAGTTCTTC. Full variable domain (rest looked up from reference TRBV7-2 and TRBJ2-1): GAGVSQSPSNKVTEKGKDVELRCDPISGHTALYWYRQSLGQGLEFLIYFQGNSAPDKSGLPSDRFSAERTGGSVSTLTIQRTQQEDSAVYLCASSLYGLHNEQFFGPGTRLTVL.

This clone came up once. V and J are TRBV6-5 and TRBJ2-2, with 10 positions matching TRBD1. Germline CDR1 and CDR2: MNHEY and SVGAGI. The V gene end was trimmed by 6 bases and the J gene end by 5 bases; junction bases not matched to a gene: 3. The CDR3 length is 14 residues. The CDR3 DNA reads TGTGCCAGCAGGGACAGGGGGGAAACCGGGGAGCTGTTTTTT. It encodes CASRDRGETGELFF.

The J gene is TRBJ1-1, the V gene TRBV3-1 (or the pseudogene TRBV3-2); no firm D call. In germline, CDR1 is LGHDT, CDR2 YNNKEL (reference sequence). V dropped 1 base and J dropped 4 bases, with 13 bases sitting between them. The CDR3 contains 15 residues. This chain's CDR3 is CASSQVPSSGTEAFF. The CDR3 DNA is TGTGCCAGCAGCCAAGTTCCCTCTTCCGGCACTGAAGCTTTCTTT.

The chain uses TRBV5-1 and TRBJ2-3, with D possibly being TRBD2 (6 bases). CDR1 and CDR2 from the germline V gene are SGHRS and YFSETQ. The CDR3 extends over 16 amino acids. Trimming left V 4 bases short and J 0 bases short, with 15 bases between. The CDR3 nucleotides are TGCGCCAGCAGCCCCAAGCGGGCACCCAGCACAGATACGCAGTATTTT. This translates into CASSPKRAPSTDTQYF.

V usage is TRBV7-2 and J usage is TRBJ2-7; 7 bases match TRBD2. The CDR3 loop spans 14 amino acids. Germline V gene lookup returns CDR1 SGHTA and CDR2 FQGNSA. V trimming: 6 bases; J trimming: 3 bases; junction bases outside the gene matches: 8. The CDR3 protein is CASSSGGTNYEQYF. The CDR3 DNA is TGTGCCAGCAGTTCCGGAGGGACTAACTACGAGCAGTACTTC.

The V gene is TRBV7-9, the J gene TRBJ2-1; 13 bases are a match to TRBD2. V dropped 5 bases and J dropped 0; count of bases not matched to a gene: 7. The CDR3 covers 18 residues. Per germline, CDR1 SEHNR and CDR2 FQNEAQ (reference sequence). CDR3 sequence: CASSIGGTSGTSYNEQFF. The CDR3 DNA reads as TGTGCCAGCAGCATCGGAGGGACTAGCGGGACCTCCTACAATGAGCAGTTCTTC.

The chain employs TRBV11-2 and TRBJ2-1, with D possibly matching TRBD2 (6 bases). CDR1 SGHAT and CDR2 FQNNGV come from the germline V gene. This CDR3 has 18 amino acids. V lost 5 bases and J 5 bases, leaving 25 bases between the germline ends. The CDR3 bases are TGTGCCAGCAGCAGTTTCCGGGACTTCCTTAAAGGGGACAATGAGCAGTTCTTC. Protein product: CASSSFRDFLKGDNEQFF.

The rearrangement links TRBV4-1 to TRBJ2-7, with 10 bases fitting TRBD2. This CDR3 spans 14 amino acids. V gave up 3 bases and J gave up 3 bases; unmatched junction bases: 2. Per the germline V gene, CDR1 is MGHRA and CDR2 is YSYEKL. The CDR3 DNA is TGCGCCAGCAGCCACCTAGCGGGAGTCTACGAGCAGTACTTC. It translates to CASSHLAGVYEQYF.

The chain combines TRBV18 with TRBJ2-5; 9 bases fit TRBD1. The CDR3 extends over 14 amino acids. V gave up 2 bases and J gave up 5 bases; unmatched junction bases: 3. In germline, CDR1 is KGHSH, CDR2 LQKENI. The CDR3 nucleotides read TGTGCCAGCTCACCAGGGACAGGGCCGGAGACCCAGTACTTC. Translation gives CASSPGTGPETQYF.

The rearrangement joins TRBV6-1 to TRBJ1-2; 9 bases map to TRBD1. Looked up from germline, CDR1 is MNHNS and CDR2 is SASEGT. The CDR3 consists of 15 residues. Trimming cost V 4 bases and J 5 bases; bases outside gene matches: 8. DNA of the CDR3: TGTGCCAGCAGTGGAAGGACAGGGGACCGGTATGGCTACACCTTC. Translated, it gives CASSGRTGDRYGYTF.

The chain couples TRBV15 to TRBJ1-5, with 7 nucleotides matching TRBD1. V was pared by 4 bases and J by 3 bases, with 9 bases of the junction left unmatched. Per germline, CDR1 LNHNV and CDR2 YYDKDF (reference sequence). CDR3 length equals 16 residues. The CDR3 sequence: CATSMTGTATNQPQHF. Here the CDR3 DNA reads TGTGCCACCAGCATGACCGGGACAGCCACCAATCAGCCCCAGCATTTT.

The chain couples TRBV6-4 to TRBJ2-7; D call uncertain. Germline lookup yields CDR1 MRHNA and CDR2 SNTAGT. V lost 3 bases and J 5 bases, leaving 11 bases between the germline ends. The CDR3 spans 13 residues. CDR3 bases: TGTGCCAGCAGTGAGTTCCCCCTGGACGAGCAGTACTTC. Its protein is CASSEFPLDEQYF.

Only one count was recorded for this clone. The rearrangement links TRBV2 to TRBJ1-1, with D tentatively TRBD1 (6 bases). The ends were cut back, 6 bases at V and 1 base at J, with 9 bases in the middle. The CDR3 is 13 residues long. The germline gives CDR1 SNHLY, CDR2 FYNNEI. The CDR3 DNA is TGTGCCAGCAGGGGGACAAAGAACACTGAAGCTTTCTTT. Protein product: CASRGTKNTEAFF.